Listed below are T cell receptor beta chains from one sample, sequenced in a study of cytomegalovirus exposure and HLA in healthy donors. TCRdb's table, derived via immunoSEQ multiplex PCR, lists solely in-frame clones and lacks some. Its listing shows around 120,000 clones. The sample consisted of PBMCs. The receptors come from a man in his fifties in good health and CMV-seronegative. The CDR3 runs from the conserved cysteine through the conserved F or W. Fields, in order: V gene, J gene, D gene, CDR3 length, CDR3 DNA, CDR3 protein. D genes are given only for firm matches.

v_gene: TRBV25-1; j_gene: TRBJ1-2; d_gene: -; len: 13; CDR3nt: TGTGCCAGCCAACCCGGGAGTAACTATGGCTACACCTTC; CDR3aa: CASQPGSNYGYTF
v_gene: TRBV30; j_gene: TRBJ1-1; d_gene: -; len: 13; CDR3nt: TGTGCCTGGAGTGTAACCGGGTTCACTGAGGCTTTCTTT; CDR3aa: CAWSVTGFTEAFF
v_gene: TRBV9; j_gene: TRBJ1-2; d_gene: -; len: 13; CDR3nt: TGTGCCAGCAGCCCAAGCGGACAGTATGGCTACACCTTC; CDR3aa: CASSPSGQYGYTF
v_gene: TRBV9; j_gene: TRBJ1-5; d_gene: -; len: 13; CDR3nt: TGTGCCAGCAGCGAACAGGGAGGGCAGCCCCAGCATTTT; CDR3aa: CASSEQGGQPQHF
v_gene: TRBV7-2; j_gene: TRBJ2-1; d_gene: TRBD2; len: 16; CDR3nt: TGTGCCAGCAGCTGGGGACTAGCGAGCGCCTACAATGAGCAGTTCTTC; CDR3aa: CASSWGLASAYNEQFF
v_gene: TRBV5-4; j_gene: TRBJ1-2; d_gene: -; len: 15; CDR3nt: TGTGCCAGCAGCTTGGGGGGGGAATATCACTATGGCTACACCTTC; CDR3aa: CASSLGGEYHYGYTF
v_gene: TRBV11-3; j_gene: TRBJ1-1; d_gene: -; len: 13; CDR3nt: TGTGCCAGCAGCTCGTCGGGGGGCATGTCAGCTTTCTTT; CDR3aa: CASSSSGGMSAFF
v_gene: TRBV6-5; j_gene: TRBJ2-1; d_gene: TRBD1; len: 15; CDR3nt: TGTGCCAGCTCAAAGGGGGGGACAGGGACGAATGAGCAGTTCTTC; CDR3aa: CASSKGGTGTNEQFF
v_gene: TRBV7-8; j_gene: TRBJ1-5; d_gene: TRBD1; len: 14; CDR3nt: TGTGCCAGCAGTCGGGACAGAGACGATCAGCCCCAGCATTTT; CDR3aa: CASSRDRDDQPQHF
v_gene: TRBV7-2; j_gene: TRBJ1-1; d_gene: -; len: 14; CDR3nt: TGTGCCAGCAGCCCGAGGACAGTCGGGACTGAAGCTTTCTTT; CDR3aa: CASSPRTVGTEAFF
v_gene: TRBV7-8; j_gene: TRBJ1-5; d_gene: TRBD1; len: 17; CDR3nt: TGTGCCAGCAGCTTATCATTCTCAGGGGGCAGCGGTCAGCCCCAGCATTTT; CDR3aa: CASSLSFSGGSGQPQHF
v_gene: TRBV4-3; j_gene: TRBJ2-7; d_gene: -; len: 13; CDR3nt: TGCGCCAGCAGCCAAGACCAGGGCTACGAGCAGTACTTC; CDR3aa: CASSQDQGYEQYF
v_gene: TRBV19; j_gene: TRBJ2-7; d_gene: TRBD1; len: 14; CDR3nt: TGTGCCAGTAGTACCCGGGACAGGGTAAACGAGCAGTACTTC; CDR3aa: CASSTRDRVNEQYF
v_gene: TRBV7-8; j_gene: TRBJ1-1; d_gene: TRBD1; len: 14; CDR3nt: TGTGCCAGCAGCCGGACAGGGACTAACACTGAAGCTTTCTTT; CDR3aa: CASSRTGTNTEAFF
v_gene: TRBV11-2; j_gene: TRBJ2-7; d_gene: TRBD1; len: 12; CDR3nt: TGTGCCAGCGGACAGGACTCCTACGAGCAGTACTTC; CDR3aa: CASGQDSYEQYF
v_gene: TRBV7-2; j_gene: TRBJ2-5; d_gene: TRBD2; len: 15; CDR3nt: TGTGCCAGCAGCTTAGGCGGGAGGGCCGCAGAGACCCAGTACTTC; CDR3aa: CASSLGGRAAETQYF
v_gene: TRBV7-2; j_gene: TRBJ2-7; d_gene: -; len: 14; CDR3nt: TGTGCCAGCAGCTTAGTGGCAGGGACCTACGAGCAGTACTTC; CDR3aa: CASSLVAGTYEQYF
v_gene: TRBV7-9; j_gene: TRBJ2-7; d_gene: TRBD1; len: 15; CDR3nt: TGTGCCAGCAGCCCGTGGGGGACAGGGACCCAGGAGCAGTACTTC; CDR3aa: CASSPWGTGTQEQYF
v_gene: TRBV7-9; j_gene: TRBJ1-1; d_gene: -; len: 16; CDR3nt: TGTGCCAGCAGCTCTACCGCGGGGCTTACCGACACTGAAGCTTTCTTT; CDR3aa: CASSSTAGLTDTEAFF
v_gene: TRBV19; j_gene: TRBJ1-1; d_gene: TRBD1; len: 13; CDR3nt: TGTGCCAGTAGTATCAGGGGGGATGGTGAGGCTTTCTTT; CDR3aa: CASSIRGDGEAFF
v_gene: TRBV7-2; j_gene: TRBJ1-1; d_gene: TRBD1; len: 14; CDR3nt: TGTGCCAGCAGCCAGGGACAGGCGAACACTGAAGCTTTCTTT; CDR3aa: CASSQGQANTEAFF
v_gene: TRBV7-9; j_gene: TRBJ1-2; d_gene: -; len: 12; CDR3nt: TGTGCCAGCAGACCCATTGGGGAGGGCTACACCTTC; CDR3aa: CASRPIGEGYTF
v_gene: TRBV6-1; j_gene: TRBJ2-7; d_gene: -; len: 15; CDR3nt: TGTGCCAGCAGGGCGGGGTTTGGGGGAGCCTACGAGCAGTACTTC; CDR3aa: CASRAGFGGAYEQYF
v_gene: TRBV5-4; j_gene: TRBJ2-2; d_gene: TRBD2; len: 15; CDR3nt: TGTGCCAGCAGCTTGGCTCTAGCGGGGACCGGGGAGCTGTTTTTT; CDR3aa: CASSLALAGTGELFF
v_gene: TRBV6-5; j_gene: TRBJ2-7; d_gene: -; len: 13; CDR3nt: TGTGCCAGCAGTTACTCGACGGGGTACGAGCAGTACTTC; CDR3aa: CASSYSTGYEQYF
v_gene: TRBV5-1; j_gene: TRBJ2-7; d_gene: -; len: 15; CDR3nt: TGCGCCAGCAGCTTGGCCGGCAGGGGCGACTACGAGCAGTACTTC; CDR3aa: CASSLAGRGDYEQYF
v_gene: TRBV11-2; j_gene: TRBJ2-2; d_gene: TRBD1; len: 14; CDR3nt: TGTGCCAGCAGACGACAGGGTGACACCGGGGAGCTGTTTTTT; CDR3aa: CASRRQGDTGELFF
v_gene: TRBV10-1; j_gene: TRBJ2-1; d_gene: TRBD2; len: 18; CDR3nt: TGCGCCAGCATTATGAAAGGGAGCGGGGGGATCTTCTACAATGAGCAGTTCTTC; CDR3aa: CASIMKGSGGIFYNEQFF
v_gene: TRBV21-1; j_gene: TRBJ2-1; d_gene: -; len: 18; CDR3nt: TGTGCCAGCAGCAAATGGTTAGCGGAGGGCCTCTCCTACAATGAGCAGTTCTTC; CDR3aa: CASSKWLAEGLSYNEQFF
v_gene: TRBV2; j_gene: TRBJ2-7; d_gene: -; len: 13; CDR3nt: TGTGCCAGCAAAACGACAGGCGCCTACGAGCAGTACTTC; CDR3aa: CASKTTGAYEQYF
v_gene: TRBV25-1; j_gene: TRBJ1-1; d_gene: -; len: 15; CDR3nt: TGTGCCAGCAGTGTGACTTACAGGGCTAACACTGAAGCTTTCTTT; CDR3aa: CASSVTYRANTEAFF
v_gene: TRBV7-2; j_gene: TRBJ2-7; d_gene: TRBD1; len: 15; CDR3nt: TGTGCCAGCAGCTCCCAGGGGGTTATAGCCTACGAGCAGTACTTC; CDR3aa: CASSSQGVIAYEQYF
v_gene: TRBV19; j_gene: TRBJ1-2; d_gene: -; len: 15; CDR3nt: TGTGCCAGTAGCCACCCCACAAGAAAAGTGGATGGCTACACCTTC; CDR3aa: CASSHPTRKVDGYTF
v_gene: TRBV15; j_gene: TRBJ1-6; d_gene: -; len: 16; CDR3nt: TGTGCCACCAGCCCACGGGGGGCCTACTATAATTCACCCCTCCACTTT; CDR3aa: CATSPRGAYYNSPLHF
v_gene: TRBV5-1; j_gene: TRBJ1-1; d_gene: -; len: 13; CDR3nt: TGCGCCAGCAGCTTGCGACAGAACACTGAAGCTTTCTTT; CDR3aa: CASSLRQNTEAFF
v_gene: TRBV11-2; j_gene: TRBJ2-7; d_gene: -; len: 14; CDR3nt: TGTGCCAGCAGCTTAGGGGGAGGATCGTACGAGCAGTACTTC; CDR3aa: CASSLGGGSYEQYF
v_gene: TRBV2; j_gene: TRBJ1-4; d_gene: TRBD1; len: 15; CDR3nt: TGTGCCAGCAGTGGGAGGACAGGAGCTAATGAAAAACTGTTTTTT; CDR3aa: CASSGRTGANEKLFF
v_gene: TRBV5-4; j_gene: TRBJ1-2; d_gene: -; len: 13; CDR3nt: TGTGCCAGCAGCACGGACAGTAACTACGGCTACACCTTC; CDR3aa: CASSTDSNYGYTF
v_gene: TRBV28; j_gene: TRBJ2-5; d_gene: TRBD2; len: 14; CDR3nt: TGTGCCAGCAGTTTTCTGCGGGAGGAAGAGACCCAGTACTTC; CDR3aa: CASSFLREEETQYF
v_gene: TRBV7-3; j_gene: TRBJ2-3; d_gene: -; len: 14; CDR3nt: TGTGCCAGCAGCTCCCGACTAGTCCCAGATACGCAGTATTTT; CDR3aa: CASSSRLVPDTQYF
v_gene: TRBV18; j_gene: TRBJ2-7; d_gene: TRBD1; len: 16; CDR3nt: TGTGCCAGCTCACCACGAGGAAACAGGGGAGTTGGACCCGTGGACTTC; CDR3aa: CASSPRGNRGVGPVDF
v_gene: TRBV9; j_gene: TRBJ2-7; d_gene: TRBD1; len: 17; CDR3nt: TGTGCCAGCAGCCCAAGGATTGGACAGGGACTGGGCTACGAGCAGTACTTC; CDR3aa: CASSPRIGQGLGYEQYF
v_gene: TRBV29-1; j_gene: TRBJ2-7; d_gene: TRBD1; len: 13; CDR3nt: TGCAGCGCTCTGGGACAGGGATCGTACGAGCAGTACTTC; CDR3aa: CSALGQGSYEQYF
v_gene: TRBV27; j_gene: TRBJ2-7; d_gene: TRBD1; len: 14; CDR3nt: TGTGCCAGCAGTAAGGACAGGGGCGCCTACGAGCAGTACTTC; CDR3aa: CASSKDRGAYEQYF
v_gene: TRBV9; j_gene: TRBJ1-5; d_gene: TRBD1; len: 15; CDR3nt: TGTGCCAGCAGCGTAGACGGACAGGCAAATCAGCCCCAGCATTTT; CDR3aa: CASSVDGQANQPQHF
v_gene: TRBV6-5; j_gene: TRBJ2-5; d_gene: TRBD2; len: 16; CDR3nt: TGTGCCAGCAGTTCACCGGGACTAGCTTACCAAGAGACCCAGTACTTC; CDR3aa: CASSSPGLAYQETQYF
v_gene: TRBV6-5; j_gene: TRBJ1-5; d_gene: -; len: 14; CDR3nt: TGTGCCAGCAGTTCCGACGGACTCAATCAGCCCCAGCATTTT; CDR3aa: CASSSDGLNQPQHF
v_gene: TRBV7-2; j_gene: TRBJ2-7; d_gene: -; len: 14; CDR3nt: TGTGCCAGCAGCTGGGGGCAGGTTAGGGACGAGCAGTACTTC; CDR3aa: CASSWGQVRDEQYF
v_gene: TRBV4-3; j_gene: TRBJ1-5; d_gene: -; len: 13; CDR3nt: TGCGCCAGCAGCCAAGACAGGGCTCAGCCCCAGCATTTT; CDR3aa: CASSQDRAQPQHF
v_gene: TRBV4-1; j_gene: TRBJ1-2; d_gene: -; len: 14; CDR3nt: TGCGCCAGCAGCCCGCGCCAGGGGACCCTTGGCTACACCTTC; CDR3aa: CASSPRQGTLGYTF
v_gene: TRBV9; j_gene: TRBJ2-1; d_gene: -; len: 15; CDR3nt: TGTGCCAGCAGCGATAGCGTAGGACTATACAATGAGCAGTTCTTC; CDR3aa: CASSDSVGLYNEQFF
v_gene: TRBV7-2; j_gene: TRBJ1-3; d_gene: -; len: 16; CDR3nt: TGTGCCAGCAGCTTAGTAGGCGTGGCGGCTGGAAACACCATATATTTT; CDR3aa: CASSLVGVAAGNTIYF
v_gene: TRBV7-9; j_gene: TRBJ1-5; d_gene: -; len: 14; CDR3nt: TGTGCCAGCAGCTTAGGAGGATTCAATCAGCCCCAGCATTTT; CDR3aa: CASSLGGFNQPQHF
v_gene: TRBV5-1; j_gene: TRBJ2-3; d_gene: TRBD2; len: 15; CDR3nt: TGCGCCAGCAGCTTCGGGACTAGCGGGGAAGATACGCAGTATTTT; CDR3aa: CASSFGTSGEDTQYF
v_gene: TRBV19; j_gene: TRBJ2-7; d_gene: -; len: 13; CDR3nt: TGTGCCAGTGGAATAGACAGATCCTACGAGCAGTACTTC; CDR3aa: CASGIDRSYEQYF
v_gene: TRBV7-9; j_gene: TRBJ1-6; d_gene: -; len: 15; CDR3nt: TGTGCCAGCAGCTTAGTGCAGGGGCAGCGCTCACCCCTCCACTTT; CDR3aa: CASSLVQGQRSPLHF
v_gene: TRBV18; j_gene: TRBJ2-1; d_gene: -; len: 18; CDR3nt: TGTGCCAGCTCACCACGGAACTTACGGCAGGGTTGGGACAATGAGCAGTTCTTC; CDR3aa: CASSPRNLRQGWDNEQFF
v_gene: TRBV11-2; j_gene: TRBJ1-2; d_gene: TRBD1; len: 15; CDR3nt: TGTGCCAGCAGCTCAAGAACAGGGGGCTTGCATGGCTACACCTTC; CDR3aa: CASSSRTGGLHGYTF
v_gene: TRBV29-1; j_gene: TRBJ1-1; d_gene: -; len: 12; CDR3nt: TGCAGCGTTGGGAGGGTGAGGACTGAAGCTTTCTTT; CDR3aa: CSVGRVRTEAFF